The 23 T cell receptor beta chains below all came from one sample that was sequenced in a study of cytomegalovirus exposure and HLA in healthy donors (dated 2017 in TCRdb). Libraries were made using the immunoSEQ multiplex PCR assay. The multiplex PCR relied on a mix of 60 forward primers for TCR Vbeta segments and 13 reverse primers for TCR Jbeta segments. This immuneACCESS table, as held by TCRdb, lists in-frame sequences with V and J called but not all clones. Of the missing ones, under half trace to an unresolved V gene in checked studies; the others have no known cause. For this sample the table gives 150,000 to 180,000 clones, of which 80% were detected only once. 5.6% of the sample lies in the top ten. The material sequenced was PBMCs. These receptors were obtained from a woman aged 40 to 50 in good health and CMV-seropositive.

In nucleotides, the CDR3 is TGTGCCACCAGCAGAGATAAATGGGCCCGGGGGAGCGAGCAGTACTTC. This sequence encodes CATSRDKWARGSEQYF. The chain uses TRBV15 and TRBJ2-7; D is perhaps TRBD2 (6 bases). The CDR3 has 16 amino acids. V lost 0 bases to trimming and J lost 6 bases, with 18 bases between them. Germline V lookup: CDR1 LNHNV, CDR2 YYDKDF (reference sequence).

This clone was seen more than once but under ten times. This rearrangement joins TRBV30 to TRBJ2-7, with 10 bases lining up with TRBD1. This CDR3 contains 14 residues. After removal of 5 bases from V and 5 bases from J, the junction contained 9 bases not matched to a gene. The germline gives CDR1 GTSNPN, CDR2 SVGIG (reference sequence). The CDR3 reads CAWGAGQGSNEQYF. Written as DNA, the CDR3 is TGTGCCTGGGGGGCGGGACAGGGGTCCAACGAGCAGTACTTC.

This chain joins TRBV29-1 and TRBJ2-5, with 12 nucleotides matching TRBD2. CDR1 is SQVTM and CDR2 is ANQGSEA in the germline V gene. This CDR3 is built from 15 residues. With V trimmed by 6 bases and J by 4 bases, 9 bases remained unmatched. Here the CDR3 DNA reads TGCAGCGTCGCCCGACTAGCGGGAGTCCGAGAGACCCAGTACTTC. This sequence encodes CSVARLAGVRETQYF.

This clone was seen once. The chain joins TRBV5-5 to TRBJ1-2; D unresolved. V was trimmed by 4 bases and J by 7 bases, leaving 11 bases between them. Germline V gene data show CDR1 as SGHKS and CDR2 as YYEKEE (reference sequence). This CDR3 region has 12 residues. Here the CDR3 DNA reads TGTGCCAGCAGCCCGAGCCCCTCTGGCTACACCTTC. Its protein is CASSPSPSGYTF.

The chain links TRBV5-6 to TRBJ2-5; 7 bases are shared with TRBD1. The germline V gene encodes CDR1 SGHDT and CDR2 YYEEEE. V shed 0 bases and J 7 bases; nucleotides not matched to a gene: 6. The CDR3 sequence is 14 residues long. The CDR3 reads CASSLGQGLGTQYF. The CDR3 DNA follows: TGTGCCAGCAGCTTGGGACAGGGTCTTGGGACCCAGTACTTC. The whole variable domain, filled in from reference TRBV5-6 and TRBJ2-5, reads DAGVTQSPTHLIKTRGQQVTLRCSPKSGHDTVSWYQQALGQGPQFIFQYYEEEERQRGNFPDRFSGHQFPNYSSELNVNALLLGDSALYLCASSLGQGLGTQYFGPGTRLLVL.

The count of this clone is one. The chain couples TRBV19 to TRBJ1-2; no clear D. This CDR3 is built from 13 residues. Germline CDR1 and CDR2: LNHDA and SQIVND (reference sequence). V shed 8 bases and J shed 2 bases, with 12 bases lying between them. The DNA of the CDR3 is TGTGCCAGTGGGCAAGTGGTCAACTATGGCTACACCTTC. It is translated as CASGQVVNYGYTF.

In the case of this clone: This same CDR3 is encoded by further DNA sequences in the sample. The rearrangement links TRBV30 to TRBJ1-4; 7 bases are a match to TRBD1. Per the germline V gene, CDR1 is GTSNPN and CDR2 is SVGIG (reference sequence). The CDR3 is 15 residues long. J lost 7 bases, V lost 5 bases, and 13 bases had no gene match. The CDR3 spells CAWCGDGTEGEKLFF. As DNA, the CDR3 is TGTGCCTGGTGCGGTGACGGGACAGAAGGTGAAAAACTGTTTTTT.

CDR3 loop: CASARGSGYEQYF. The CDR3 DNA sequence: TGTGCCAGCGCCCGGGGTAGCGGCTACGAGCAGTACTTC. The chain uses TRBV7-7 and TRBJ2-7; the D gene is possibly TRBD2 (6 bases). CDR1 SSHAT and CDR2 FNYEAQ come from the germline V gene (reference sequence). There are 13 residues in the CDR3. Deletions cut 8 bases from V and 3 bases from J, with 14 bases between. Filled out from reference TRBV7-7 and TRBJ2-7, the complete variable domain reads GAGVSQSPRYKVTKRGQDVTLRCDPISSHATLYWYQQALGQGPEFLTYFNYEAQPDKSGLPSDRFSAERPEGSISTLTIQRTEQRDSAMYRCASARGSGYEQYFGPGTRLTVT.

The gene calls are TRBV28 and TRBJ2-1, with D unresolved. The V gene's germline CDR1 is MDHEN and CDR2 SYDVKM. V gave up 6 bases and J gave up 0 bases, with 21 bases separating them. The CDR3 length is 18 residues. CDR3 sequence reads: CASSRKTPSPSSYNEQFF. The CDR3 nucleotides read TGTGCCAGCAGCCGCAAAACCCCTAGTCCGAGCTCCTACAATGAGCAGTTCTTC.

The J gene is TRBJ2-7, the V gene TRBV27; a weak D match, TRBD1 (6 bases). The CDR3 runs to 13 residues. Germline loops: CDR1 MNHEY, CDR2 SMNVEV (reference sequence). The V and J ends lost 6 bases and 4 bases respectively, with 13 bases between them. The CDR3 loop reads CASSVKTGYEQYF. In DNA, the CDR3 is TGTGCCAGCAGCGTCAAAACAGGGTACGAGCAGTACTTC.

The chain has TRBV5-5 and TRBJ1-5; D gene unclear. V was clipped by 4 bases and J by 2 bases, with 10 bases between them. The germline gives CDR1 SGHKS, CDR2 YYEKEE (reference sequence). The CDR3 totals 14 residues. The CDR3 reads CASSLGSGNQPQHF. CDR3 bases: TGTGCCAGCAGCCTGGGGAGTGGCAATCAGCCCCAGCATTTT.

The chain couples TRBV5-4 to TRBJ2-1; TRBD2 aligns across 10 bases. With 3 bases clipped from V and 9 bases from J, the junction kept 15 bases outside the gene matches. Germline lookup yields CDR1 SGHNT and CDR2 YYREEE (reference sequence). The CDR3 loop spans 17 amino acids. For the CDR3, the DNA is TGTGCCAGCAGCTCCGGGGGGCAGCGGGAGGGTAGTAGTGAGCAGTTCTTC. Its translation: CASSSGGQREGSSEQFF. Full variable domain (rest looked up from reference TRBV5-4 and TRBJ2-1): ETGVTQSPTHLIKTRGQQVTLRCSSQSGHNTVSWYQQALGQGPQFIFQYYREEENGRGNFPPRFSGLQFPNYSSELNVNALELDDSALYLCASSSGGQREGSSEQFFGPGTRLTVL.

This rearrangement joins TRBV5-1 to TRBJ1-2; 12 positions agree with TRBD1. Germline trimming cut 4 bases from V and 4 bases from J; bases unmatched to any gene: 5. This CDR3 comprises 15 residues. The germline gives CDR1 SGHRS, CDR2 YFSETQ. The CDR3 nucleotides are TGCGCCAGCAGCCCAAGGGACAGGGGGCCCTATGGCTACACCTTC. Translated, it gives CASSPRDRGPYGYTF.

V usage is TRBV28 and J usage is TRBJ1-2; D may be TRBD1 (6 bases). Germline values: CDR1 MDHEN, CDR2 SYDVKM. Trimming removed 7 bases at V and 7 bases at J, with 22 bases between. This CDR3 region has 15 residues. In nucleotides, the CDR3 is TGTGCCAGCAAGGGACACACTAAATTTCGGTCTGGCTACACCTTC. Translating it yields CASKGHTKFRSGYTF.

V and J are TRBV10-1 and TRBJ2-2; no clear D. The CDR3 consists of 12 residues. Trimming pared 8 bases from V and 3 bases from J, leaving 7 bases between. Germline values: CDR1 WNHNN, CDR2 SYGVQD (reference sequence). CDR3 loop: CASSRYTGELFF. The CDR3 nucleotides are TGCGCCAGCTCTAGATACACCGGGGAGCTGTTTTTT.

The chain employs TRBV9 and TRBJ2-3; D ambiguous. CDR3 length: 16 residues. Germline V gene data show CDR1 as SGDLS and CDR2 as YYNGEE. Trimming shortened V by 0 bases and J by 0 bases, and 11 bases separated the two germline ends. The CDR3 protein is CASSVAPLTSTDTQYF. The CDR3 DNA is TGTGCCAGCAGCGTAGCTCCCCTAACTAGCACAGATACGCAGTATTTT. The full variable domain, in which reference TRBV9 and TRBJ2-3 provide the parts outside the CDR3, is DSGVTQTPKHLITATGQRVTLRCSPRSGDLSVYWYQQSLDQGLQFLIQYYNGEERAKGNILERFSAQQFPDLHSELNLSSLELGDSALYFCASSVAPLTSTDTQYFGPGTRLTVL.

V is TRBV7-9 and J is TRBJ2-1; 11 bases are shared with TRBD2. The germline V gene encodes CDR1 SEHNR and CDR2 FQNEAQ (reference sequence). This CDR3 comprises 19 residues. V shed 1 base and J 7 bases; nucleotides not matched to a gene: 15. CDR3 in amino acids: CASSLESLAGLAGGNEQFF. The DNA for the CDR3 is TGTGCCAGCAGCTTAGAATCGCTCGCAGGGCTAGCGGGAGGAAATGAGCAGTTCTTC.

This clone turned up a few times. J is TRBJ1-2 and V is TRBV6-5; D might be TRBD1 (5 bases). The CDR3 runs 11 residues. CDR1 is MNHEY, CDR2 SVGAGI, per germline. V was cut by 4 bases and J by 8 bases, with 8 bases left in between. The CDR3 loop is CASSSGIGYTF. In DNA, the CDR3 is TGTGCCAGCAGTTCAGGGATCGGCTACACCTTC.

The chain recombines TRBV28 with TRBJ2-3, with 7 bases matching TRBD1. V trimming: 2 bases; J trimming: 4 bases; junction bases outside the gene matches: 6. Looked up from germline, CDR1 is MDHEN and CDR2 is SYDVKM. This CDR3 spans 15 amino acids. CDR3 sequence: CASSLVTGFPDTQYF. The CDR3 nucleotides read TGTGCCAGCAGTTTAGTGACAGGGTTCCCAGATACGCAGTATTTT.

This chain's CDR3 is CASGLAVIGTGIREQYF. CDR3 DNA: TGTGCTAGTGGTTTGGCCGTGATAGGGACAGGGATCAGGGAGCAGTACTTC. The chain employs TRBV12-5 and TRBJ2-7; TRBD1 agrees at 9 bases. Germline V CDR1 and CDR2: LGHNT, FRNRAP. The trim removed 1 base at V and 7 bases at J, leaving 14 bases unmatched. The CDR3 is 17 residues long.

This CDR3 reads CASSAGLAGGNSRSYNEQFF. The CDR3 coding sequence is TGCGCCAGCAGTGCGGGACTAGCGGGAGGGAACTCACGCTCCTACAATGAGCAGTTCTTC. The gene calls are TRBV10-1 and TRBJ2-1; 16 nucleotides line up with TRBD2. J lost 0 bases, V lost 4 bases, and 9 bases had no gene match. This CDR3 region has 20 residues. CDR1 and CDR2 (germline): WNHNN, SYGVQD (reference sequence).

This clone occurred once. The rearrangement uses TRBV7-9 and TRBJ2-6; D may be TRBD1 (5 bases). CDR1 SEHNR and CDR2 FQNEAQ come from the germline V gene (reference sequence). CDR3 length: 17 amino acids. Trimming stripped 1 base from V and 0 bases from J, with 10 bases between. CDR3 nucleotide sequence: TGTGCCAGCAGCTTAGGGCAGGGCGGCTCTGGGGCCAACGTCCTGACTTTC. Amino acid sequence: CASSLGQGGSGANVLTF.

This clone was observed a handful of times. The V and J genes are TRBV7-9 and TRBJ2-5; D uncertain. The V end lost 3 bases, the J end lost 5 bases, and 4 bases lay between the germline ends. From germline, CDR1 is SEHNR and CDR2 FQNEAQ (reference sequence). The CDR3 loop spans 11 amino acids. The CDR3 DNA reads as TGTGCCAGCAGCTTTATGGAGACCCAGTACTTC. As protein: CASSFMETQYF.